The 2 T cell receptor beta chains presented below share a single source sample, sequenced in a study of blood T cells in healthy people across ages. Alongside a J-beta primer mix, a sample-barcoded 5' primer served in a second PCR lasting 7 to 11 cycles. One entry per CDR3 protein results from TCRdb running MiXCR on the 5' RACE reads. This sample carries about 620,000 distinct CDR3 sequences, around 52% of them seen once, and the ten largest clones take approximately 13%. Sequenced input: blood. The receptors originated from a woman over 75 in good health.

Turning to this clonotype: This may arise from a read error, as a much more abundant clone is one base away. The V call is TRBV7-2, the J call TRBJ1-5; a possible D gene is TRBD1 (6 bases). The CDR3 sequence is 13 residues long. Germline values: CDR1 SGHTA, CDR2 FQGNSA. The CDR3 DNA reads TGTGCCGGCAGCGACAAACAGGGACAGCCCCAGCATTTT. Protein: CAGSDKQGQPQHF.

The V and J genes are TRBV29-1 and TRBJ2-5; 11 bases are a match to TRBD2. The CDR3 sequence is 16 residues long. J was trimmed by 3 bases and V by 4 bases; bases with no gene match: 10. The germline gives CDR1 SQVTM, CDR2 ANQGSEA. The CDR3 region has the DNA TGCAGCGTTGCCACTAGCGGGAGAAGGGCCGAAGAGACCCAGTACTTC. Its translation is CSVATSGRRAEETQYF. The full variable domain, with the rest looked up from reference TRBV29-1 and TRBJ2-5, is SAVISQKPSRDICQRGTSLTIQCQVDSQVTMMFWYRQQPGQSLTLIATANQGSEATYESGFVIDKFPISRPNLTFSTLTVSNMSPEDSSIYLCSVATSGRRAEETQYFGPGTRLLVL.